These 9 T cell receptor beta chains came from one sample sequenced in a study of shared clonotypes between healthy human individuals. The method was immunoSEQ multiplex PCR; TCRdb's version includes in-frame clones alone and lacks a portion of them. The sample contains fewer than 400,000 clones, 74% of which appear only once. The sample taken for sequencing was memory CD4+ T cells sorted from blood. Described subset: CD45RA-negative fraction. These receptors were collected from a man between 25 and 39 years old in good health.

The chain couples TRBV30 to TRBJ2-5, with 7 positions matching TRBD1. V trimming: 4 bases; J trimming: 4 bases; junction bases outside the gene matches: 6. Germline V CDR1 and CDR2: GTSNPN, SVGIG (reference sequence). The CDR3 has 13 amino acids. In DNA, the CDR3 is TGTGCCTGGACAGGGGGTTTGGCAGAGACCCAGTACTTC. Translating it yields CAWTGGLAETQYF.

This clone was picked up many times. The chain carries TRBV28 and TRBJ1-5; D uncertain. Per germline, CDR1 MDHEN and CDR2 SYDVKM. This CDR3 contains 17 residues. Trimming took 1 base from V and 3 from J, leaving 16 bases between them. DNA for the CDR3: TGTGCCAGCAGTTTATTTTCTCACGGCAGACCCAATCAGCCCCAGCATTTT. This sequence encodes CASSLFSHGRPNQPQHF.

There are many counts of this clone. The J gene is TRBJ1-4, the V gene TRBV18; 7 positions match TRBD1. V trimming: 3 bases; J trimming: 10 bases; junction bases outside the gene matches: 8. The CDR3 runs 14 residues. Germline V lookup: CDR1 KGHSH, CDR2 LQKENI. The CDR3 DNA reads TGTGCCAGCTCACCTAAAACAGGGGAAGCAAAACTGTTTTTT. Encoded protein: CASSPKTGEAKLFF.

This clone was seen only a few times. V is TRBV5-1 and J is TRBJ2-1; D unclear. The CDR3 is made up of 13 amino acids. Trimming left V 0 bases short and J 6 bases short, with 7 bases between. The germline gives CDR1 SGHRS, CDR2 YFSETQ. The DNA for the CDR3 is TGCGCCAGCAGCTTGGGTTCAAGCAATGAGCAGTTCTTC. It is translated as CASSLGSSNEQFF.

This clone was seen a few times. CDR3 protein: CASSLEGGSSYEQYF. CDR3 sequence (DNA): TGTGCCAGCAGCTTAGAGGGCGGGAGCTCCTACGAGCAGTACTTC. The chain is built from TRBV7-2 and TRBJ2-7, with 7 bases aligning to TRBD2. V shed 1 base, J shed 0 bases, and the junction held 3 bases outside the gene matches. Germline lookup yields CDR1 SGHTA and CDR2 FQGNSA. This CDR3 contains 15 residues. Variable domain in full (rest from reference TRBV7-2 and TRBJ2-7): GAGVSQSPSNKVTEKGKDVELRCDPISGHTALYWYRQSLGQGLEFLIYFQGNSAPDKSGLPSDRFSAERTGGSVSTLTIQRTQQEDSAVYLCASSLEGGSSYEQYFGPGTRLTVT.

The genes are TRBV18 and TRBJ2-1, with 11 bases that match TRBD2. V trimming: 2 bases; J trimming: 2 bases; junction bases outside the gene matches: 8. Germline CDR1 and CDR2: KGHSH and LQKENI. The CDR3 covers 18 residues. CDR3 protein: CASSPKALAGGTYNEQFF. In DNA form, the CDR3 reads TGTGCCAGCTCACCAAAAGCTCTAGCGGGAGGTACCTACAATGAGCAGTTCTTC.

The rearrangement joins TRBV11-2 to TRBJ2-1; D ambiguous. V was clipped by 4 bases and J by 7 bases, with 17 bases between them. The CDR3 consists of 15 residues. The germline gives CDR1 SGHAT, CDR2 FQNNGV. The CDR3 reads CASSSPPARPNEQFF. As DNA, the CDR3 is TGTGCCAGCAGCTCGCCCCCCGCTAGACCAAATGAGCAGTTCTTC.

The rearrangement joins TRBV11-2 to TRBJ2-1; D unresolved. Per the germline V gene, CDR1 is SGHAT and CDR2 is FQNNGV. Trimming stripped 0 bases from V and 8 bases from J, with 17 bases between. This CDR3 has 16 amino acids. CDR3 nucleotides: TGTGCCAGCAGCTTAGAAACTGGCCGCGGCCCCTATGAGCAGTTCTTC. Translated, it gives CASSLETGRGPYEQFF. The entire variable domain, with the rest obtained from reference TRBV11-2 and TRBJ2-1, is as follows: EAGVAQSPRYKIIEKRQSVAFWCNPISGHATLYWYQQILGQGPKLLIQFQNNGVVDDSQLPKDRFSAERLKGVDSTLKIQPAKLEDSAVYLCASSLETGRGPYEQFFGPGTRLTVL.

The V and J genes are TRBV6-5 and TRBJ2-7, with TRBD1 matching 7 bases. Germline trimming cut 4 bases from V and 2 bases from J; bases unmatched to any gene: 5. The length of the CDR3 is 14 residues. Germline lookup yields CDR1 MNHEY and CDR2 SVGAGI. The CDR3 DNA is TGTGCCAGCAGTTTCGACAGGGCCCCCTACGAGCAGTACTTC. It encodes CASSFDRAPYEQYF.